This T cell receptor (beta chain) was sequenced in a study of blood T cell repertoires in COVID-19. Germline trimming cut 5 bases from V and 4 bases from J; bases unmatched to any gene: 10. Looked up from germline, CDR1 is MNHNY and CDR2 is SVGAGI (reference sequence). This CDR3 region has 16 residues. TCRdb keeps only in-frame clones here, not all; method: immunoSEQ multiplex PCR. The sample records about 130,000 clones, 85% being singletons. The receptor's source is a human donor in a cohort sampled during active COVID-19. The sample taken for sequencing was peripheral blood. The chain uses TRBV6-6 and TRBJ2-2, with TRBD2 matching 7 bases. The CDR3 loop reads CASSRGSGEGTGELFF. The CDR3 DNA reads TGTGCCAGCAGTAGGGGCTCGGGGGAGGGCACCGGGGAGCTGTTTTTT.